This T cell receptor (beta chain) stems from a study of T cell repertoires in cytomegalovirus infection. Across the study: Through public TCR beta signatures, both CMV infection and matching HLA type were indicated.

In the case of this clonotype: It may be a read error: a sequence one base away is much more abundant.

TCRdb itself ran the reads through MiXCR, one entry per CDR3 protein. The profile shows some 600,000 distinct CDR3 sequences, approximately 24% of them singletons. V lost 7 bases and J 3 bases, leaving 12 bases between the germline ends. This CDR3 is 13 amino acids long. Germline CDR1 MNHNY, CDR2 SVGAGI (reference sequence). This TCR derives from a human donor in good health (CMV status not recorded). Some clones in this sample may be carry-over from other donors' samples. This chain links TRBV6-6 with TRBJ1-2; TRBD1 might be the D (5 bases). Sequencing input: CD8+ T cells from PBMCs. The CDR3 sequence: CASTPDSDYGYTF. CDR3 nucleotide sequence: TGTGCCAGCACTCCTGACAGTGACTATGGCTACACCTTC.